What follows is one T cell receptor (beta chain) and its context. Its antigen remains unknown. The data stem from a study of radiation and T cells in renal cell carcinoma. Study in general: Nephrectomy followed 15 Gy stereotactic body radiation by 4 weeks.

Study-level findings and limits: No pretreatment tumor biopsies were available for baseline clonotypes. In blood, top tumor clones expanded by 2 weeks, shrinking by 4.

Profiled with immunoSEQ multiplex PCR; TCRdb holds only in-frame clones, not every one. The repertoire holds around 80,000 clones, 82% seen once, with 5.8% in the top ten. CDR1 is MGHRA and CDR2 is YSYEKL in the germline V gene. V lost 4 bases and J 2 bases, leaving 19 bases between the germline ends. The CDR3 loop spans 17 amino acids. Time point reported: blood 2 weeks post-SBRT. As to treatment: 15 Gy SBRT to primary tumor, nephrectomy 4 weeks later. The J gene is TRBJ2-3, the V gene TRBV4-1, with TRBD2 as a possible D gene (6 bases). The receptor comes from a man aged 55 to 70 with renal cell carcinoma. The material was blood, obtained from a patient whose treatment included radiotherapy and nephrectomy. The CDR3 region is CASSRWISGAPTDTQYF. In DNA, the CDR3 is TGCGCCAGCAGCCGCTGGATCTCGGGAGCCCCCACAGATACGCAGTATTTT.